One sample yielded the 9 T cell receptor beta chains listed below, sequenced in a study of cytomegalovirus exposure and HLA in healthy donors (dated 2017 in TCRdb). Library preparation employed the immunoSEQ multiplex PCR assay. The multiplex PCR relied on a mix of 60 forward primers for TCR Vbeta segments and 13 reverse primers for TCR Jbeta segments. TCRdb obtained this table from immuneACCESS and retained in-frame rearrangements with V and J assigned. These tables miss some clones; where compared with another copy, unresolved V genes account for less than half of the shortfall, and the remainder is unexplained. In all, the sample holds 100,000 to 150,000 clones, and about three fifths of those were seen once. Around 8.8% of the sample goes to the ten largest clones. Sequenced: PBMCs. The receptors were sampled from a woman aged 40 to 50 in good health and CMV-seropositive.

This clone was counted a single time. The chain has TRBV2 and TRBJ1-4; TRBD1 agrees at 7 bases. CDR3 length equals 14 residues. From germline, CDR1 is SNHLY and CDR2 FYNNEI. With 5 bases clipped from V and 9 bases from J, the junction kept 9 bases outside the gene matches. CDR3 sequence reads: CASSPTGDVQKLFF. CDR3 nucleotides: TGTGCCAGCAGTCCTACAGGGGACGTTCAAAAACTGTTTTTT.

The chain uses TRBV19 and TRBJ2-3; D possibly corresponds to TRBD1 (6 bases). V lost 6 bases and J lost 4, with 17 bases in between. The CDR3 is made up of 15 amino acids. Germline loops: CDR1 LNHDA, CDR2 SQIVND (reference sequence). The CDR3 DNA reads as TGTGCCAGTAGCCCAGTGGGGGCTGGCGCAGATACGCAGTATTTT. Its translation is CASSPVGAGADTQYF.

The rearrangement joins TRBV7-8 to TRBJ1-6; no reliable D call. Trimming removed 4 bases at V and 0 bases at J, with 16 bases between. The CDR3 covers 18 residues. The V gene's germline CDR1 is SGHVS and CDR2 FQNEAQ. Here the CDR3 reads CASSSRGGKSSYNSPLHF. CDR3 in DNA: TGTGCCAGCAGCTCTCGCGGCGGCAAGAGCTCCTATAATTCACCCCTCCACTTT.

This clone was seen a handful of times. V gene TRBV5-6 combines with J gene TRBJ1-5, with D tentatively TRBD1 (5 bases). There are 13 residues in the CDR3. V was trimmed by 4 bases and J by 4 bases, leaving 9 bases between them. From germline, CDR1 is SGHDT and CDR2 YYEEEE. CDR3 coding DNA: TGTGCCAGCAGCCGGGGGGGGAATCAGCCCCAGCATTTT. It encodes CASSRGGNQPQHF.

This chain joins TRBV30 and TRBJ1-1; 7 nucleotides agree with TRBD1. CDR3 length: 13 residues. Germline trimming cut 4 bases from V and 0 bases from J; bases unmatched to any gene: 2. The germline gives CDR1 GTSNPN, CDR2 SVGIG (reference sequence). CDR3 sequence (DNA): TGTGCCTGGAAGGGACAGATGAACACTGAAGCTTTCTTT. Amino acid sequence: CAWKGQMNTEAFF.

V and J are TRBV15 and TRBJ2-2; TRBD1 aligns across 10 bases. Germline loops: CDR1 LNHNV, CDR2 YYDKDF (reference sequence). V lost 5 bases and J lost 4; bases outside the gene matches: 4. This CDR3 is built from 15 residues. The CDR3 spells CATSGGTGVTGELFF. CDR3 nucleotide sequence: TGTGCCACCAGCGGAGGGACAGGGGTCACCGGGGAGCTGTTTTTT.

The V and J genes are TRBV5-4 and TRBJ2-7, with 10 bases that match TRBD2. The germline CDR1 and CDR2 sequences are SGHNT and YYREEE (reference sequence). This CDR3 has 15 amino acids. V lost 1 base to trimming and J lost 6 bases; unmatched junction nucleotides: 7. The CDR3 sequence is CASSLSASGSGEQYF. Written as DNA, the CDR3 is TGTGCCAGCAGCTTGTCTGCTAGCGGGAGTGGCGAGCAGTACTTC.

CDR3 DNA sequence: TGTGCCAGCAGCCAAGCCAGGGTAGATGGCTACACCTTC. It encodes CASSQARVDGYTF. The chain employs TRBV4-2 and TRBJ1-2; D is perhaps TRBD1 (5 bases). Trimming left V 1 base short and J 6 bases short, with 9 bases between. Germline V gene lookup returns CDR1 LGHNA and CDR2 YNFKEQ. CDR3 length: 13 residues.

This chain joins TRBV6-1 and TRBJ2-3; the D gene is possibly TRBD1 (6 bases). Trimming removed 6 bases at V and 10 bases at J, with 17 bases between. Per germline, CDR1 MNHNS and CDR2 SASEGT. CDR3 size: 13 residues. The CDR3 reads CASSLGDGGPQYF. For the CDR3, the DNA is TGTGCCAGCAGCCTGGGCGATGGGGGCCCGCAGTATTTT.